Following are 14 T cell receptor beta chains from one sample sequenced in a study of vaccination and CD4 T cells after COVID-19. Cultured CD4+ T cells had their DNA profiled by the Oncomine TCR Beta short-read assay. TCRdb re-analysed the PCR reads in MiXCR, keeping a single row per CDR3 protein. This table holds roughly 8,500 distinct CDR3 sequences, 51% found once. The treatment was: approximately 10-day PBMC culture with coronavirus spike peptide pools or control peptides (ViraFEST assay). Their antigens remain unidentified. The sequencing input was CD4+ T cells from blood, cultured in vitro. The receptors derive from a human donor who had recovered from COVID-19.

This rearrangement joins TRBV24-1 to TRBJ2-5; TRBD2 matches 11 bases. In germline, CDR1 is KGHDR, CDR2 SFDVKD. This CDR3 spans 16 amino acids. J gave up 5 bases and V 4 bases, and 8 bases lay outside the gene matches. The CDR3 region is CATSEPSGRWRETQYF. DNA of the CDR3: TGTGCCACCAGTGAGCCTAGCGGGAGGTGGCGGGAGACCCAGTACTTC.

The CDR3 reads CASSDPRVYGYTF. DNA of the CDR3: TGTGCCAGCAGTGACCCTCGGGTTTATGGCTACACCTTC. The rearrangement links TRBV6-2 or TRBV6-3 to TRBJ1-2; D unclear. V was cut by 5 bases and J by 5 bases, with 12 bases left in between. Germline assignment: CDR1 MNHEY and CDR2 SVGEGT. The CDR3 totals 13 residues.

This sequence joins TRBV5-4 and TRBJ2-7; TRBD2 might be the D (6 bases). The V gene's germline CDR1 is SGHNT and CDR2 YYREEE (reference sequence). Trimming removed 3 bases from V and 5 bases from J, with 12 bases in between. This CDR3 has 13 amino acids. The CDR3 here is CASSSFGGNEQYF. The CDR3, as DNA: TGTGCCAGCAGCTCCTTCGGGGGAAACGAGCAGTACTTC.

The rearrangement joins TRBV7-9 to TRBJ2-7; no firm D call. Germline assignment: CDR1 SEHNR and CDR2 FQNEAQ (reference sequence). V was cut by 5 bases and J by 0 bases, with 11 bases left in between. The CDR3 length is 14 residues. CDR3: CASSVDQSSYEQYF. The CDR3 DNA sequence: TGTGCCAGCAGCGTAGACCAGAGCTCCTACGAGCAGTACTTC.

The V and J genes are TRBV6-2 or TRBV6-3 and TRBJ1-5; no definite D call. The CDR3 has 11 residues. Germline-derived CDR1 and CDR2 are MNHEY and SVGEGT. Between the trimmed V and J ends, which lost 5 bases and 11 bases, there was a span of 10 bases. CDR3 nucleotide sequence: TGTGCCAGCAGTACCAATAGGGCCCAGCATTTT. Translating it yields CASSTNRAQHF.

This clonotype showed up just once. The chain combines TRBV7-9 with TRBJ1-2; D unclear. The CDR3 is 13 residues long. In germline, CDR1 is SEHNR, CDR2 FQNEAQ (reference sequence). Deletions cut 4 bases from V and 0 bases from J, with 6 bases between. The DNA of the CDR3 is TGTGCCAGCAGCTCTGGAGCTAACTATGGCTACACCTTC. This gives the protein CASSSGANYGYTF.

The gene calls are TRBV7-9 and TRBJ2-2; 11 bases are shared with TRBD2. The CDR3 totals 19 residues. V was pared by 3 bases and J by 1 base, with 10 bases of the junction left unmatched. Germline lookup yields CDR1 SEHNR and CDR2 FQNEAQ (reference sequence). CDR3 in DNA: TGTGCCAGCAGCTTCCTTATGGCTAGCGGGAGGCAGAACACCGGGGAGCTGTTTTTT. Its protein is CASSFLMASGRQNTGELFF.

The CDR3 bases are TGCAGTGCTAGAGAGGGATATCAAGAGACCCAGTACTTC. Translating gives CSAREGYQETQYF. The chain is built from TRBV20-1 and TRBJ2-5; D is unresolved. Germline values: CDR1 DFQATT, CDR2 SNEGSKA (reference sequence). The ends were cut back, 0 bases at V and 2 bases at J, with 7 bases in the middle. The CDR3 is 13 residues long.

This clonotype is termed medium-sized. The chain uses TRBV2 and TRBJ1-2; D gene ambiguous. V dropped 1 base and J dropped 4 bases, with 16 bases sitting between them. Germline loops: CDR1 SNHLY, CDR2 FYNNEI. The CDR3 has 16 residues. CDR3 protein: CASSEGRGPSFYGYTF. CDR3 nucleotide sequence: TGTGCCAGCAGTGAAGGACGAGGACCGTCGTTCTATGGCTACACCTTC.

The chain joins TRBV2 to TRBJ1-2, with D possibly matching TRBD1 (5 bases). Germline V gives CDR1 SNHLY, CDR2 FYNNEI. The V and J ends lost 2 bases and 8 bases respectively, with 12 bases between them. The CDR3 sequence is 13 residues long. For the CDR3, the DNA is TGTGCCAGCAGTGAATACCCAGGGAGCGGCTACACCTTC. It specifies CASSEYPGSGYTF.

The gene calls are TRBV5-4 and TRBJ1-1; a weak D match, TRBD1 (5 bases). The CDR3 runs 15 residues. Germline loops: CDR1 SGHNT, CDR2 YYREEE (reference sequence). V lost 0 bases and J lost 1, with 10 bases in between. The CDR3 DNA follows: TGTGCCAGCAGCTTGGACAGCGGGACGAACACTGAAGCTTTCTTT. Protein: CASSLDSGTNTEAFF.

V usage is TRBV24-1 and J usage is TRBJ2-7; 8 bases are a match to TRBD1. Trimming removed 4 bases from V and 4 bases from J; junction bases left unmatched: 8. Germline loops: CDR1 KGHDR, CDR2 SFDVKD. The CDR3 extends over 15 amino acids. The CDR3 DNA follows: TGTGCCACCAGTGACGGAGGGGACAGGTCTTACGAGCAGTACTTC. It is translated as CATSDGGDRSYEQYF.

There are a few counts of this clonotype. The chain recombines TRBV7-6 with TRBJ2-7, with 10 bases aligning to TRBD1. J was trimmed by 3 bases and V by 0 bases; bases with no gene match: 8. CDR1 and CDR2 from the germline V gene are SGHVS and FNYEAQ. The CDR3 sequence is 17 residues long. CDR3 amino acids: CASSLAPRDRGIYEQYF. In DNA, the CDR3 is TGTGCCAGCAGCTTAGCACCCCGGGACAGGGGAATCTACGAGCAGTACTTC.

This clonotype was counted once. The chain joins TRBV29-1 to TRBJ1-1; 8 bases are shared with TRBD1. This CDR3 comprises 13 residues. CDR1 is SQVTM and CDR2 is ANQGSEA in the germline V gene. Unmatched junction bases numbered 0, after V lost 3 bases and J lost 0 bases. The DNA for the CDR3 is TGCAGCGTTGAGACAGGGGTGAACACTGAAGCTTTCTTT. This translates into CSVETGVNTEAFF.